The 19 T cell receptor beta chains listed next were all sequenced from one sample in a study of T cells in Graves' hyperthyroidism and ophthalmopathy. Amplified TCR beta CDR3 regions derived from RNA transcripts. A set of HTBI primers served as the primers for a first-round RT-PCR of the TCR CDR3. TCRdb re-called the multiplex PCR reads with MiXCR, one entry per CDR3 protein. This sample has about 680,000 distinct CDR3 sequences, with 30% to 40% found just once. The sample was blood. The receptors derive from a middle-aged woman with Graves' hyperthyroidism.

The chain employs TRBV5-5 and TRBJ1-3; D is undetermined. In germline, CDR1 is SGHKS, CDR2 YYEKEE (reference sequence). CDR3 length: 15 residues. With 0 bases removed from V and 4 bases from J, the gap between germline ends came to 11 bases. CDR3 sequence reads: CASSLDSRWGNTIYF. DNA for the CDR3: TGTGCCAGCAGCTTGGACTCGCGTTGGGGAAACACCATATATTTT.

The rearrangement joins TRBV6-5 to TRBJ1-3; no definite D call. CDR3 length: 15 amino acids. The germline gives CDR1 MNHEY, CDR2 SVGAGI. The ends were cut back, 5 bases at V and 0 bases at J, with 11 bases in the middle. As DNA, the CDR3 is TGTGCCAGCAGTGAACAGTTTTCCTCTGGAAACACCATATATTTT. Protein product: CASSEQFSSGNTIYF.

A few counts support this clonotype. The chain has TRBV7-2 and TRBJ1-3; D unresolved. V was clipped by 5 bases and J by 0 bases, with 5 bases between them. The CDR3 sequence is 13 residues long. Germline V gives CDR1 SGHTA, CDR2 FQGNSA. The CDR3 nucleotides read TGTGCCAGCAGCGTGGTCTCTGGAAACACCATATATTTT. Amino acids: CASSVVSGNTIYF.

This clonotype was counted a single time. In this CDR3 the conserved last residue, phenylalanine or tryptophan, is missing, so a read error is likely. The chain is built from TRBV6-5 and TRBJ1-1; D ambiguous. V was shortened by 2 bases and J by 4 bases, with 11 bases between the two germline ends. This CDR3 comprises 14 residues. Germline values: CDR1 MNHEY, CDR2 SVGAGI. DNA of the CDR3: TGTGCCAGCAGTTACGGCGTGGTTTTCACTGAAGCTTTCCTT. Protein product: CASSYGVVFTEAFL.

The V and J genes are TRBV7-2 and TRBJ2-7; 9 bases line up with TRBD1. The CDR3 has 16 residues. Germline assignment: CDR1 SGHTA and CDR2 FQGNSA. Trimming removed 1 base from V and 3 bases from J; junction bases left unmatched: 7. For the CDR3, the DNA is TGTGCCAGCAGCTTAGGAGCACCGGGACAGGGCTACGAGCAGTACTTC. This codes for CASSLGAPGQGYEQYF.

The rearrangement uses TRBV19 and TRBJ1-5, with D maybe TRBD1 (6 bases). V dropped 3 bases and J dropped 9 bases, with 12 bases sitting between them. The germline gives CDR1 LNHDA, CDR2 SQIVND (reference sequence). The CDR3 loop spans 13 amino acids. In nucleotides, the CDR3 is TGTGCCAGTAGTATGGACAGTCTACGGCCCCAGCATTTT. Its protein product is CASSMDSLRPQHF.

With regard to this clonotype: Just one base apart from a much larger clone, this may be a read error. The V and J genes are TRBV7-9 and TRBJ1-1; a possible D gene is TRBD1 (6 bases). The CDR3 loop spans 13 amino acids. Germline CDR1 reads SEHNR; CDR2 reads FQNEAQ (reference sequence). CDR3: CASGLYREEEAFF. The CDR3 DNA follows: TGTGCCAGCGGCTTATACAGGGAGGAGGAAGCTTTCTTT.

This clonotype was found a few times. The gene calls are TRBV3-1 and TRBJ1-6; no firm D call. From germline, CDR1 is LGHDT and CDR2 YNNKEL (reference sequence). CDR3 length equals 16 residues. The V and J ends lost 1 base and 2 bases respectively, with 9 bases between them. The CDR3 DNA reads TGTGCCAGCAGCCAAGTCCCCGGGGCCTATAATTCACCCCTCCACTTT. Its protein product is CASSQVPGAYNSPLHF.

V and J are TRBV10-3 and TRBJ1-4; 7 bases fit TRBD1. This CDR3 is 13 amino acids long. Trimming cost V 8 bases and J 3 bases; bases outside gene matches: 3. In germline, CDR1 is ENHRY, CDR2 SYGVKD. Here the CDR3 DNA reads TGTGCCATCGGAGGGACAGCTAATGAAAAACTGTTTTTT. It yields the protein CAIGGTANEKLFF.

A remark on this clonotype: This may be a read error, as it is one base from a much larger clone. The CDR3 does not end in the conserved phenylalanine or tryptophan, so this is likely a read error. The chain carries TRBV2 and TRBJ1-6, with 10 bases that match TRBD1. V shed 6 bases, J shed 7 bases, and the junction held 6 bases outside the gene matches. Germline assignment: CDR1 SNHLY and CDR2 FYNNEI. The CDR3 has 15 amino acids. The DNA for the CDR3 is TGTGCCAGCAGGGACGACAGGGGGCGGAATTCACCCCTCCACCTT. It codes for CASRDDRGRNSPLHL.

The genes are TRBV20-1 and TRBJ1-2, with 8 nucleotides matching TRBD1. The V and J ends lost 6 bases and 4 bases, in that order; junction bases with no gene match: 7. Germline V CDR1 and CDR2: DFQATT, SNEGSKA (reference sequence). CDR3 length: 13 amino acids. The CDR3 protein is CSAERQGRYGYTF. CDR3 nucleotides: TGCAGTGCCGAAAGACAGGGGCGCTATGGCTACACCTTC.

In the case of this clonotype: Likely a read error: the CDR3 ends without its conserved phenylalanine or tryptophan. CDR3 in DNA: TGTGCCAGCGGTGACACCACGGACTATGGCTACACCCTC. Protein sequence: CASGDTTDYGYTL. V usage is TRBV6-2 or TRBV6-3 and J usage is TRBJ1-2; D is undetermined. CDR3 size: 13 residues. Looked up from germline, CDR1 is MNHEY and CDR2 is SVGEGT. Trimming took 8 bases from V and 3 from J, leaving 13 bases between them.

This clonotype was observed at least ten times. The rearrangement links TRBV12-3 or TRBV12-4 to TRBJ2-7, with D possibly TRBD2 on 5 matching bases. CDR3 length equals 12 residues. V lost 2 bases, J lost 9 bases, and 11 bases lay in between. The CDR3 is CASSLQLVAQYF. DNA for the CDR3: TGTGCCAGCAGTTTACAACTAGTCGCGCAGTACTTC.

In this sample, this clonotype turned up a few times. The J gene is TRBJ1-1, the V gene TRBV7-3, with D possibly being TRBD1 (6 bases). Germline values: CDR1 SGHTA, CDR2 FQGTGA. V lost 5 bases, J lost 3 bases, and 16 bases lay in between. The CDR3 is made up of 15 amino acids. CDR3 amino acids: CASSQEGTLHTEAFF. The CDR3 region has the DNA TGTGCCAGCAGCCAAGAAGGGACACTCCACACTGAAGCTTTCTTT.

The sample holds many counts of this clonotype. Here the CDR3 reads CASSGLSLGANVLTF. As DNA, the CDR3 is TGTGCCAGCAGCGGGTTATCTCTGGGGGCCAACGTCCTGACTTTC. This chain connects TRBV9 to TRBJ2-6; D ambiguous. The germline V and J ends were trimmed by 3 bases and 4 bases, with 11 bases remaining between them. CDR1 is SGDLS and CDR2 is YYNGEE in the germline V gene. The CDR3 is 15 amino acids.

This clonotype was observed many times. This chain connects TRBV7-2 to TRBJ2-7; the D call may be TRBD1 or TRBD2 (5 bases each). Germline-derived CDR1 and CDR2 are SGHTA and FQGNSA. V lost 5 bases to trimming and J lost 0 bases, with 17 bases between them. The CDR3 consists of 16 residues. In DNA, the CDR3 is TGTGCCAGCAGCCCCCAGGGACGGATGCTCTCCTACGAGCAGTACTTC. Amino acids: CASSPQGRMLSYEQYF.

This clonotype was seen a few times. This chain uses TRBV5-1 with TRBJ2-7, with D perhaps matching TRBD2 (6 bases). The length of the CDR3 is 13 residues. V lost 5 bases and J lost 6, with 15 bases in between. Per germline, CDR1 SGHRS and CDR2 YFSETQ. CDR3 sequence: CASSLWRGPEQYF. In DNA form, the CDR3 reads TGCGCCAGCAGTTTGTGGCGGGGCCCCGAGCAGTACTTC. Looking up the rest from reference TRBV5-1 and TRBJ2-7 gives the full variable domain: KAGVTQTPRYLIKTRGQQVTLSCSPISGHRSVSWYQQTPGQGLQFLFEYFSETQRNKGNFPGRFSGRQFSNSRSEMNVSTLELGDSALYLCASSLWRGPEQYFGPGTRLTVT.

This clonotype occurred many times. The chain uses TRBV7-9 and TRBJ1-1; D remains ambiguous. The V end lost 2 bases, the J end lost 3 bases, and 7 bases lay between the germline ends. CDR1 is SEHNR and CDR2 is FQNEAQ in the germline V gene (reference sequence). CDR3 length: 13 residues. The CDR3 is CASSLIIDTEAFF. The CDR3 nucleotides read TGTGCCAGCAGCTTAATTATTGACACTGAAGCTTTCTTT.

This clonotype was observed a handful of times. The V and J genes are TRBV12-5 and TRBJ1-2, with TRBD1 identical over 7 bases. V dropped 5 bases and J dropped 2; count of bases not matched to a gene: 2. Germline CDR1 is LGHNT and CDR2 is FRNRAP. This CDR3 is built from 13 residues. CDR3 nucleotides: TGTGCTAGTGGTCTGACAGGGAACTATGGCTACACCTTC. Its protein product is CASGLTGNYGYTF.